The 3 T cell receptor beta chains listed next were all sequenced from one sample in a study of blood T cell repertoires in COVID-19. Here immunoSEQ multiplex PCR was the method, and the copy in TCRdb shows in-frame clones only, minus some. This sample has approximately 250,000 clones; 84% occur once, and the top ten carry about 1.5%. Sequencing was carried out using peripheral blood. The source of these receptors is a middle-aged woman who had recovered from COVID-19.

DNA for the CDR3: TGTGCCAGCAGCTTAGACAGGAGCACAGATACGCAGTATTTT. Protein: CASSLDRSTDTQYF. The genes are TRBV5-4 and TRBJ2-3; possible D gene TRBD1, 6 bases. This CDR3 comprises 14 residues. The germline gives CDR1 SGHNT, CDR2 YYREEE (reference sequence). V shed 2 bases and J shed 0 bases, with 7 bases lying between them.

V and J are TRBV5-1 and TRBJ2-7, with TRBD1 matching over 11 bases. CDR3 length: 15 amino acids. Per the germline V gene, CDR1 is SGHRS and CDR2 is YFSETQ. After removal of 3 bases from V and 5 bases from J, the junction contained 7 bases not matched to a gene. CDR3 loop: CASSSGQGATHEQYF. Here the CDR3 DNA reads TGCGCCAGCAGCTCCGGACAGGGGGCGACCCACGAGCAGTACTTC.

The chain uses TRBV19 and TRBJ2-6; tentative D call: TRBD1 (6 bases). This CDR3 is 14 amino acids long. Trimming removed 6 bases from V and 4 bases from J, with 10 bases in between. Germline V gene data show CDR1 as LNHDA and CDR2 as SQIVND (reference sequence). DNA of the CDR3: TGTGCCAGTAGCAGGGGTTGGGGGGCCAACGTCCTGACTTTC. Translating gives CASSRGWGANVLTF.